This T cell receptor (beta chain) was sequenced for a study of cytomegalovirus exposure and HLA in healthy donors. This PCR relied on a set of 60 Vbeta primers and 13 Jbeta primers. Only in-frame clones appear in the TCRdb table, and some are missing; sequencing was by immunoSEQ multiplex PCR. The table lists roughly 200,000 clones, 65% to 85% of them singletons. Concerning this clone: Its antigen is not known.

The germline V gene has CDR1 SGHAT and CDR2 FQNNGV. This CDR3 has 15 amino acids. The trim removed 5 bases at V and 7 bases at J, leaving 11 bases unmatched. Findings of the study overall: Further analysis was carried out later, and it showed several of the most significant clusters appearing linked to common viral pathogens. TCR beta V- and J-gene trimming, according to a later analysis, was linked to a missense DCLRE1C variant. According to a later analysis, donors in an Asian-associated ancestry cluster reportedly had fewer N-insertions than the approximately 670-donor mean.

The chain carries TRBV11-2 and TRBJ2-7; 10 bases align to TRBD1. This clonotype originated in a female donor in good health and CMV-seronegative. The sequenced sample was PBMCs. The CDR3 coding sequence is TGTGCCAGCAGCCCCTGGGGACAGGGGTTATGGGAGCAGTACTTC. This gives the protein CASSPWGQGLWEQYF.